This T cell receptor beta chain was profiled in a study of regulatory T cells in long-lasting Graves disease. Notes on the study in general: The work looked only at peripheral blood and did not look at thyroid tissue. A greater number of public clonotypes (about 2,900) was shared by persistent patients than by new patients (roughly 930).

The trim removed 3 bases at V and 10 bases at J, leaving 12 bases unmatched. The germline V gene has CDR1 SGHVS and CDR2 FQNEAQ. CDR3 length: 15 amino acids. HTBI primers from iRepertoire and Arm-PCR of CDR3 regions yielded the TCR beta libraries. Original handling: The samples included around 65 TRBV and some 15 TRBJ segments. TCRdb reprocessed the multiplex PCR reads with MiXCR, giving one entry per CDR3 protein. TCRdb, not the original authors, processed these V and J calls. The sample holds some 450,000 distinct CDR3 sequences, roughly a quarter seen once. Concerning this clonotype: What it binds is unknown.

As for time point: persistent/refractory GD, antithyroid drugs over 5 years with positive TRAb. With RNA extracted from PBMCs as input, the TCR library was made. The patients were drawn from one endocrinology department in Xi'an, China. The TCR comes from a female donor with Graves disease. The V gene is TRBV7-8, the J gene TRBJ1-1; 9 bases agree with TRBD1. The material sequenced was peripheral blood mononuclear cells (PBMCs), taken when the disease was refractory, from a patient treated with antithyroid drugs. CDR3 sequence: CASSFSGQGTGGAFF. DNA for the CDR3: TGTGCCAGCAGCTTCTCCGGACAGGGGACGGGTGGAGCTTTCTTT.